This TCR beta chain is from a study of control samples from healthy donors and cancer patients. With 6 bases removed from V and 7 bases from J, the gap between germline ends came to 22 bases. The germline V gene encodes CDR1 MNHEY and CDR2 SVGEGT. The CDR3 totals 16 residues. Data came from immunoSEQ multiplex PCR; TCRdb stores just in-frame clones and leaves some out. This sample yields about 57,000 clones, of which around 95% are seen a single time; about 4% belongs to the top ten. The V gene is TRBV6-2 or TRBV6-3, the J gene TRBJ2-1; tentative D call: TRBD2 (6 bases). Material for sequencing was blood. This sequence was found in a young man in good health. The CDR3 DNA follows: TGTGCCAGCAGCCCCGTCAAGCCAGCGGGCGTTAATGAGCAGTTCTTC. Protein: CASSPVKPAGVNEQFF.